A single T cell receptor beta chain is shown here with its context. This CDR3 comprises 17 residues. The V gene's germline CDR1 is MGHRA and CDR2 YSYEKL. Germline trimming cut 3 bases from V and 1 base from J; bases unmatched to any gene: 10. The entry originates in a study of T cells in Graves' hyperthyroidism and ophthalmopathy. What was amplified from RNA transcripts were TCR beta CDR3 regions. In the first-round RT-PCR of the TCR CDR3, the HTBI primer set was used. TCRdb re-called the multiplex PCR reads with MiXCR, one entry per CDR3 protein. The sample shows roughly 180,000 distinct CDR3 sequences, over 15% of them seen only once.

The chain links TRBV4-1 to TRBJ1-2, with 8 nucleotides matching TRBD1. The sequencing sample was made of blood. This sequence was found in a woman aged 50 to 65 with Graves' hyperthyroidism. The CDR3 bases are TGCGCCAGCAGCCATACTACAGGGGGGGGATTTAACTATGGCTACACCTTC. It codes for CASSHTTGGGFNYGYTF.